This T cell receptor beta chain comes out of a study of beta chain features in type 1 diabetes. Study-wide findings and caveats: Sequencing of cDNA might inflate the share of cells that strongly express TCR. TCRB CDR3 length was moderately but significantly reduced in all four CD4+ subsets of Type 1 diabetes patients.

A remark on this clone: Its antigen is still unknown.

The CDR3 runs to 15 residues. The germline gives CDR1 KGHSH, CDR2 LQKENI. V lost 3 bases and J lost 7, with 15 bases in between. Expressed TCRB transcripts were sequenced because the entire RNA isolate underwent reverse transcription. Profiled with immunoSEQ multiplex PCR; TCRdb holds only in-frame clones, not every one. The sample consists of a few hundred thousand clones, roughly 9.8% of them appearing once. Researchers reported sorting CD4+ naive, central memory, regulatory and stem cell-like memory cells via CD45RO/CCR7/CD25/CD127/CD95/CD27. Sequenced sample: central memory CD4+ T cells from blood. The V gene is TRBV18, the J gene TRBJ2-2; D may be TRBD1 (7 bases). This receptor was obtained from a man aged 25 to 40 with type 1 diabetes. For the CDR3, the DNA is TGTGCCAGCTCACCGAATGGACAGGACTACGGGGAGCTGTTTTTT. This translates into CASSPNGQDYGELFF.